Reported below is one T cell receptor (beta chain). The antigen is not known. CDR1 and CDR2 from the germline V gene are MNHNS and SASEGT. CDR3 length equals 13 residues. The sample comes from a study of CXCR3-negative and CXCR3-positive naive CD8 T cells. Study context: Summed over all libraries, TRB reads came to around 140 million, with about 1.5 +/- 0.3 million per library. Study-level results: Diversity was high in both naive subsets and much lower in memory cells. CXCR3-expressing naive cells carried TRB CDR3s more hydrophobic than those of CXCR3-negative naive cells. Memory cells showed distinct TRBV-TRBJ patterns, while the two naive subsets matched.

A CD45RO-CCR7+CD27+CD95- phenotype identified naive CD8+ T cells. With UMI labels, 5' RACE was used to prepare the TRB cDNA libraries. TCRdb reprocessed the 5' RACE reads; each CDR3 protein has one entry and no DNA is given. The sample data list roughly 130,000 distinct CDR3 sequences. This clonotype was sampled from a human donor in good health. Some clones in this sample may be carry-over from other donors' samples. Sequencing was carried out using naive CXCR3+ CD8+ T cells from blood. The subset was: CD45RO-CCR7+CD27+CD95- naive CD8+ T cells expressing CXCR3 (TNR3+). The V and J genes are TRBV6-1 and TRBJ2-7; TCRdb proposes TRBD1, but this gene call is untestable without DNA. CDR3 region: CASMDRYSYEQYF.